The present entry profiles one T cell receptor beta chain with its context. The data are from a study of cytomegalovirus exposure and HLA in healthy donors. The junction had 1 base not matched to a gene; V was cut back by 1 base and J by 7 bases. The CDR3 spans 13 residues. Germline V lookup: CDR1 PRHDT, CDR2 FYEKMQ (reference sequence). Assay: immunoSEQ multiplex PCR; the TCRdb copy retains only in-frame clones and omits some. Of about 130,000 clones listed, around four fifths are singletons. This clonotype originated in a man aged 30 to 45 in good health and CMV-seropositive. The rearrangement links TRBV13 to TRBJ1-2; 9 positions match TRBD1. The sample comprised PBMCs. Written as DNA, the CDR3 is TGTGCCAGCAGCTTAGCGGGACAGGGTGGCTACACCTTC. Translating it yields CASSLAGQGGYTF.